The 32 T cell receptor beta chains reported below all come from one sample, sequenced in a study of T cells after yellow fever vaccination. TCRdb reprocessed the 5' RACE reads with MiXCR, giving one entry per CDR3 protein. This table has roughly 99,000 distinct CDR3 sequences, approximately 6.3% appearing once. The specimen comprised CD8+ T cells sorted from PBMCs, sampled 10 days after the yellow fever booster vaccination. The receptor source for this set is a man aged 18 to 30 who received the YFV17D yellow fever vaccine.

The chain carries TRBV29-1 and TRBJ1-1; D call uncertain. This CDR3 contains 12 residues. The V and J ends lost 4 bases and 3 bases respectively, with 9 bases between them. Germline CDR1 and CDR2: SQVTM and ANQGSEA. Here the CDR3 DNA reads TGCAGCGTTGTACCCGGGGACACTGAAGCTTTCTTT. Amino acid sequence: CSVVPGDTEAFF. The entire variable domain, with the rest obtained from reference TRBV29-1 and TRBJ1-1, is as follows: SAVISQKPSRDICQRGTSLTIQCQVDSQVTMMFWYRQQPGQSLTLIATANQGSEATYESGFVIDKFPISRPNLTFSTLTVSNMSPEDSSIYLCSVVPGDTEAFFGQGTRLTVV.

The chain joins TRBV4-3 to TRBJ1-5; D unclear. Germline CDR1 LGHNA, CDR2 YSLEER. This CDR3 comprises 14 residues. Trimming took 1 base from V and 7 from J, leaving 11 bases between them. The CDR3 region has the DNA TGCGCCAGCAGCCAAGTGAGGGAGGGACAGCCCCAGCATTTT. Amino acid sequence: CASSQVREGQPQHF.

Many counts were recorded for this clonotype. In DNA form, the CDR3 reads TGCGCCAGCAGCCCGGGGACGGGCTCCTACGAGCAGTACTTC. Its protein product is CASSPGTGSYEQYF. The chain combines TRBV5-1 with TRBJ2-7, with D perhaps being TRBD1 or TRBD2 (5 bases each). CDR1 and CDR2 (germline): SGHRS, YFSETQ. The CDR3 covers 14 residues. With 4 bases removed from V and 0 bases from J, the gap between germline ends came to 11 bases.

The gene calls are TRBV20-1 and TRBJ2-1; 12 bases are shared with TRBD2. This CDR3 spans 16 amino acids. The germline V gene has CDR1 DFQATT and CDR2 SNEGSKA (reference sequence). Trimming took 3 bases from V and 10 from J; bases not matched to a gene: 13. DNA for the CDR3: TGCAGTGCTAGCGACCGACTAGCGGGGGTCTTGGGGGAGCAGTTCTTC. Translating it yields CSASDRLAGVLGEQFF.

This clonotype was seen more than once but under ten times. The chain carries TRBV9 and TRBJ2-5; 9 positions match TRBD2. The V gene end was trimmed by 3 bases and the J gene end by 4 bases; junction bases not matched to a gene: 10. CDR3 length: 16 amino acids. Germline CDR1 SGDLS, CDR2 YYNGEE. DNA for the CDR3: TGTGCCAGCAGCGCCGCCGGACTAGCGAATAGAGAGACCCAGTACTTC. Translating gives CASSAAGLANRETQYF.

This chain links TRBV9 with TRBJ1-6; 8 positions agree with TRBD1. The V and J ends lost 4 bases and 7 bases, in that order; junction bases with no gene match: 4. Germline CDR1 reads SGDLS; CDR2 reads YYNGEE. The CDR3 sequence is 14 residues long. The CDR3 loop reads CASSLGDRNSPLHF. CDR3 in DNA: TGTGCCAGCAGCCTTGGGGACAGGAATTCACCCCTCCACTTT.

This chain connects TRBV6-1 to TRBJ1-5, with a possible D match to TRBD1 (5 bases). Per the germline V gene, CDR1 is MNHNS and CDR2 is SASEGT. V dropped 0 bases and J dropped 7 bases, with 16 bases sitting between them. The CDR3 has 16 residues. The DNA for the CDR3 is TGTGCCAGCAGTGAAGCCCAGGGACCCTCCGTACAGCCCCAGCATTTT. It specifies CASSEAQGPSVQPQHF.

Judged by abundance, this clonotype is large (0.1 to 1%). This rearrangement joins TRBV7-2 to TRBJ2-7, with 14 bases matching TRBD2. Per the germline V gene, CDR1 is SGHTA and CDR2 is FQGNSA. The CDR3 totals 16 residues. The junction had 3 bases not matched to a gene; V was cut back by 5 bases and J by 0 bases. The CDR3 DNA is TGTGCCAGCAGCCAAGGGACTAGCGGGAGCTCCTACGAGCAGTACTTC. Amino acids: CASSQGTSGSSYEQYF.

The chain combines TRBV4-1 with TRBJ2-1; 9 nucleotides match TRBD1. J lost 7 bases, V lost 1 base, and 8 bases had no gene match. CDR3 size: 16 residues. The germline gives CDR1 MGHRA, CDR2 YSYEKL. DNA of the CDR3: TGCGCCAGCAGCCAAGCCCCGGGACAGGGTGGTAATGAGCAGTTCTTC. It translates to CASSQAPGQGGNEQFF.

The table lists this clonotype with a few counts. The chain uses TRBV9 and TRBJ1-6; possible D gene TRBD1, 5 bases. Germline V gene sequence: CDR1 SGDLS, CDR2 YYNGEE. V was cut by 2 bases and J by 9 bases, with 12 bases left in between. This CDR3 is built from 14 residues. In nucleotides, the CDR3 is TGTGCCAGCAGCGTTACCCAGGGTAGTTCACCCCTCCACTTT. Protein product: CASSVTQGSSPLHF.

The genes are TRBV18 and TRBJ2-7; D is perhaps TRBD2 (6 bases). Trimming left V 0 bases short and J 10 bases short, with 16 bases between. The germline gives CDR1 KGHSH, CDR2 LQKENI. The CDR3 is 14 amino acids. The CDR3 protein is CASSPPEGMVGQYF. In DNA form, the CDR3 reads TGTGCCAGCTCACCACCGGAGGGAATGGTCGGTCAGTACTTC.

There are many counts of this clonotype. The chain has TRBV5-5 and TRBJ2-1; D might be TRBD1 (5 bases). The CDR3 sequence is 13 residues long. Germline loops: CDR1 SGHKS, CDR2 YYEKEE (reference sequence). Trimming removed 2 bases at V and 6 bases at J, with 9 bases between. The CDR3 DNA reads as TGTGCCAGCAGCTTTGGGGCGGCCAATGAGCAGTTCTTC. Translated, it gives CASSFGAANEQFF.

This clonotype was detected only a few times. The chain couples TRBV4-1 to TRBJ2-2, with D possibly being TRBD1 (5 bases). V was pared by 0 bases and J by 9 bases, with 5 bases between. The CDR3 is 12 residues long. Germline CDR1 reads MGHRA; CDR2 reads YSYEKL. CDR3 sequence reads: CASSQEDRELFF. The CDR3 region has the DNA TGCGCCAGCAGCCAAGAGGACAGGGAGCTGTTTTTT.

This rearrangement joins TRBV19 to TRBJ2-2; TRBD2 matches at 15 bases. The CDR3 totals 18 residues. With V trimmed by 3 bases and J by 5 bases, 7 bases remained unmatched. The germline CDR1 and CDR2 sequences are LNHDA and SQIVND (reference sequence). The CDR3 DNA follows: TGTGCCAGTAGTATCCCTGGACTAGCGGGGGGGACTACCGGGGAGCTGTTTTTT. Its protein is CASSIPGLAGGTTGELFF.

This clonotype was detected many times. The CDR3 spells CASSQDEGTAYNEQFF. For the CDR3, the DNA is TGCGCCAGCAGCCAAGATGAAGGGACGGCATACAATGAGCAGTTCTTC. The V call is TRBV4-3, the J call TRBJ2-1; either TRBD1 or TRBD2 may fit D (5 bases each). V was cut by 0 bases and J by 4 bases, with 13 bases left in between. There are 16 residues in the CDR3. Germline CDR1 reads LGHNA; CDR2 reads YSLEER.

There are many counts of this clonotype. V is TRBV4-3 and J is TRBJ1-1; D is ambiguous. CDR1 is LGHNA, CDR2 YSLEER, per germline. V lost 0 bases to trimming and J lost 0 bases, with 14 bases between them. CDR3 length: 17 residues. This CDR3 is CASSQDYFRNVNTEAFF. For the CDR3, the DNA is TGCGCCAGCAGCCAAGATTACTTTAGAAACGTGAACACTGAAGCTTTCTTT.

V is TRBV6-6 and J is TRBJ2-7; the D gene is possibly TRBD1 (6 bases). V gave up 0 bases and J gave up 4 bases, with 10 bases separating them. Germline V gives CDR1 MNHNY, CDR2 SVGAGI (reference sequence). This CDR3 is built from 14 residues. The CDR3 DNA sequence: TGTGCCAGCAGTTACTCGGTTGGACAGTACGAGCAGTACTTC. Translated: CASSYSVGQYEQYF.

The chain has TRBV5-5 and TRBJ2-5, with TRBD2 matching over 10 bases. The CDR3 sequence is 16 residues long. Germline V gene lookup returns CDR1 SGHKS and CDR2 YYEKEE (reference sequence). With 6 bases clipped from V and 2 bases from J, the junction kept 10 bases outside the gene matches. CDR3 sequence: CASTPWASGGQETQYF. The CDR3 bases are TGTGCCAGCACCCCGTGGGCTAGCGGGGGTCAAGAGACCCAGTACTTC.

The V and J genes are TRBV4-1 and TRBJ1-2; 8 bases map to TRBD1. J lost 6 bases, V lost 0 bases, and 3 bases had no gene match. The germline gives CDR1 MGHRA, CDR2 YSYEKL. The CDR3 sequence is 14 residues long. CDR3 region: CASSQETTGDGYTF. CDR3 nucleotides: TGCGCCAGCAGCCAAGAAACGACAGGGGATGGCTACACCTTC.

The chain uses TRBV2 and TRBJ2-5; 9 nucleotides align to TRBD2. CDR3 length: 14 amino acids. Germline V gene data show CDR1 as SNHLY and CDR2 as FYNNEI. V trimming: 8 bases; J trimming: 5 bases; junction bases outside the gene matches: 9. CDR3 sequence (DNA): TGTGCCAGCTGGACTAGCGAGTACCGCGAGACCCAGTACTTC. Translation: CASWTSEYRETQYF.

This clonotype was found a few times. This chain's CDR3 is CASMGGGLFNEQFF. Written as DNA, the CDR3 is TGTGCCAGCATGGGGGGTGGTTTATTCAATGAGCAGTTCTTC. V is TRBV27 and J is TRBJ2-1; possible D gene TRBD2, 6 bases. CDR1 and CDR2 from the germline V gene are MNHEY and SMNVEV (reference sequence). This CDR3 spans 14 amino acids. V lost 7 bases and J lost 6, with 16 bases in between.

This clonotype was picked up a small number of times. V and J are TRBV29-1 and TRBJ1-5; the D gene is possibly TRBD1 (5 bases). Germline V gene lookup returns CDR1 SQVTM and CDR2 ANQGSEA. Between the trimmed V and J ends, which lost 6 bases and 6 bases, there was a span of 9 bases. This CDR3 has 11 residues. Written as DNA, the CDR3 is TGCAGCGTCGGTGACAGTCAGCCCCAGCATTTT. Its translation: CSVGDSQPQHF.

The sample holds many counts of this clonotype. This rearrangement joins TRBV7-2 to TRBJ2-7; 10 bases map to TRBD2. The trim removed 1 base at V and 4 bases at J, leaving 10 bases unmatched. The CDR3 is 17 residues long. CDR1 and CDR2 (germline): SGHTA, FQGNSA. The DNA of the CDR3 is TGTGCCAGCAGCTTAGTTGGGCTAGCGGGGGTGAGGTACGAGCAGTACTTC. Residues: CASSLVGLAGVRYEQYF.

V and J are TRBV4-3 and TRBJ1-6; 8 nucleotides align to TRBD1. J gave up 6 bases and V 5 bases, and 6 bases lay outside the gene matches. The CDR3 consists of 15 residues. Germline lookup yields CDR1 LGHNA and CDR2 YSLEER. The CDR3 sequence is CASSYGQGTNSPLHF. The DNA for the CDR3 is TGCGCCAGCAGCTACGGACAGGGAACTAATTCACCCCTCCACTTT.

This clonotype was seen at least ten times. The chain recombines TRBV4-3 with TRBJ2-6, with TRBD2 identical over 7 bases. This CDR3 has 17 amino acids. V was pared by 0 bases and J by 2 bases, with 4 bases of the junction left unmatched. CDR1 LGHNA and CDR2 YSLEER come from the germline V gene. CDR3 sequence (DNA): TGCGCCAGCAGCCAAGAGGGGGGGGTCCCTGGGGCCAACGTCCTGACTTTC. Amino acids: CASSQEGGVPGANVLTF.

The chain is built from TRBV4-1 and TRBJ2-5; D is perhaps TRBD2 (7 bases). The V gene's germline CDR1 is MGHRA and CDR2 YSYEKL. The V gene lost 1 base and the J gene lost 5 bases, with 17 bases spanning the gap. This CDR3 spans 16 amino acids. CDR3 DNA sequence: TGCGCCAGCAGCCAAGGCTGGTCAGAGGGGGGGGAGACCCAGTACTTC. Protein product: CASSQGWSEGGETQYF.

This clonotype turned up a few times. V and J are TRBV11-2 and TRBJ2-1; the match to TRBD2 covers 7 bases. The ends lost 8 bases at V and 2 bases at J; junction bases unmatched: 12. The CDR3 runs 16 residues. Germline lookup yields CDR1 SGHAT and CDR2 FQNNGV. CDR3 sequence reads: CASPPFGGGTYNEQFF. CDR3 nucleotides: TGTGCCAGCCCCCCTTTTGGCGGGGGAACCTACAATGAGCAGTTCTTC.

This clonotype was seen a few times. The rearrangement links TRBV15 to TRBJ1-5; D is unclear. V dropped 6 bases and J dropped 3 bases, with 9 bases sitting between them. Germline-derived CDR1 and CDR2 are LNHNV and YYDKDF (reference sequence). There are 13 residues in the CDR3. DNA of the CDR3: TGTGCCACCAGTAACGGGTTCAATCAGCCCCAGCATTTT. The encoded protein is CATSNGFNQPQHF. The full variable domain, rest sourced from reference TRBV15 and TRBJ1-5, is DAMVIQNPRYQVTQFGKPVTLSCSQTLNHNVMYWYQQKSSQAPKLLFHYYDKDFNNEADTPDNFQSRRPNTSFCFLDIRSPGLGDTAMYLCATSNGFNQPQHFGDGTRLSIL.

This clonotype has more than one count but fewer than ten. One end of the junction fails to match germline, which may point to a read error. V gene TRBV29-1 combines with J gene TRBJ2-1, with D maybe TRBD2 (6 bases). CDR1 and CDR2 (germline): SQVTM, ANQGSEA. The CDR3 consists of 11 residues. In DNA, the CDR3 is TGCAGCGTTGAAGATCGTGGGGACTCCTGCTTC. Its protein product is CSVEDRGDSCF.

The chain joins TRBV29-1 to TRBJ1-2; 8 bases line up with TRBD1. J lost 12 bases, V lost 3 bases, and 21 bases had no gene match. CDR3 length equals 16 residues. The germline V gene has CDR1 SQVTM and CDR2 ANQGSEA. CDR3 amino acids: CSVEEGTGWGFRRDTF. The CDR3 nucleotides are TGCAGCGTTGAGGAAGGGACAGGTTGGGGCTTCAGGAGGGACACCTTC.

The CDR3 protein is CATSAVVAGGRETQYF. The CDR3 DNA follows: TGTGCCACCAGTGCCGTCGTAGCGGGGGGGCGGGAGACCCAGTACTTC. V and J are TRBV24-1 and TRBJ2-5, with 11 positions matching TRBD2. With V trimmed by 5 bases and J by 5 bases, 9 bases remained unmatched. Germline CDR1 KGHDR, CDR2 SFDVKD. The CDR3 covers 16 residues.

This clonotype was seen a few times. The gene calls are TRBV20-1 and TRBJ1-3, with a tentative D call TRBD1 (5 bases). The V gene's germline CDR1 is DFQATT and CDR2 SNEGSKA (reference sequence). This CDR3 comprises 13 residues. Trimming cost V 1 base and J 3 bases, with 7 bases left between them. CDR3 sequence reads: CSARGQLGNTIYF. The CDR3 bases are TGCAGTGCTAGAGGACAGCTTGGAAACACCATATATTTT.